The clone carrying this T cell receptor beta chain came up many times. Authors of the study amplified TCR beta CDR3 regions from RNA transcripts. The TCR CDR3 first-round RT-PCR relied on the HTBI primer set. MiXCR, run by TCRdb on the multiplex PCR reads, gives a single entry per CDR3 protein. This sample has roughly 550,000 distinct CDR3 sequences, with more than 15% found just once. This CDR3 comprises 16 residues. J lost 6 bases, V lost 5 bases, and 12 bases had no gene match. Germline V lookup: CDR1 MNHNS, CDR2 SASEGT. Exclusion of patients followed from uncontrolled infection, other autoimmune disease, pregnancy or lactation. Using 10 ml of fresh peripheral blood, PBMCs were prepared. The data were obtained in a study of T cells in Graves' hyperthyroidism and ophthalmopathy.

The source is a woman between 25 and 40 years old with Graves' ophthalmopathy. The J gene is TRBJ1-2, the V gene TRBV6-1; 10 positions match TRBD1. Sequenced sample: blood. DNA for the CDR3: TGTGCCAGCAGTTCCCCCTCCGGACAGGGGGGAAATGGCTACACCTTC. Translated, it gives CASSSPSGQGGNGYTF.